Shown below are 2 T cell receptor beta chains from a single sample sequenced in a study of Graves' ophthalmopathy and Graves' hyperthyroidism. Amplification targeted the TCR beta CDR3 regions, with RNA transcripts as the source material. HTBI-primed first-round RT-PCR preceded second-round multiplex PCR. TCRdb itself ran the multiplex PCR reads through MiXCR, one entry per CDR3 protein. The sample holds about 160,000 distinct CDR3 sequences, about two fifths seen once. Specimen: peripheral blood. Receptors originate from a man aged 30 to 39 with Graves' ophthalmopathy.

This clonotype was counted at least ten times. The rearrangement joins TRBV5-1 to TRBJ2-7; possible D gene TRBD2, 6 bases. The ends were cut back, 2 bases at V and 6 bases at J, with 12 bases in the middle. The CDR3 has 13 amino acids. The germline CDR1 and CDR2 sequences are SGHRS and YFSETQ. The CDR3 is CASSFRPEGEQYF. CDR3 sequence (DNA): TGCGCCAGCAGCTTTCGACCGGAGGGCGAGCAGTACTTC. Full variable domain (missing parts from reference TRBV5-1 and TRBJ2-7): KAGVTQTPRYLIKTRGQQVTLSCSPISGHRSVSWYQQTPGQGLQFLFEYFSETQRNKGNFPGRFSGRQFSNSRSEMNVSTLELGDSALYLCASSFRPEGEQYFGPGTRLTVT.

This clonotype was seen once. The rearrangement uses TRBV28 and TRBJ1-6; D unresolved. V was pared by 8 bases and J by 8 bases, with 4 bases between. Germline V lookup: CDR1 MDHEN, CDR2 SYDVKM. The CDR3 extends over 10 amino acids. Here the CDR3 reads CASGDSPLHF. CDR3 coding DNA: TGTGCCAGCGGCGATTCACCCCTCCACTTT.